This TCR beta chain comes out of a study of shared clonotypes between healthy human individuals. General study results and limits: Richness estimates generally favored naive over memory subsets.

A word on this clone: Its antigen is not known.

From germline, CDR1 is SEHNR and CDR2 FQNEAQ (reference sequence). V lost 1 base and J 4 bases, leaving 12 bases between the germline ends. This CDR3 contains 15 residues. Positive CCR7 selection of CD45RO-negative cells yielded the naive CD8 cells, and terminally differentiated effector memory CD45RA+ cells were excluded. Sequencing was performed with immunoSEQ multiplex PCR; in TCRdb, only in-frame clones are kept and a portion is missing. The table shows around 2.1 million clones, with 93% occurring only once. The J gene is TRBJ2-3, the V gene TRBV7-9, with D perhaps matching TRBD1 (6 bases). This sequence was found in a man aged 18 to 29 in good health. Some clones in this sample may be carry-over from other donors' samples. The sample taken for sequencing was naive CD8+ T cells from PBMCs. The CDR3: CASSLGVQGSDTQYF. CDR3 in DNA: TGTGCCAGCAGCTTAGGGGTACAGGGCTCAGATACGCAGTATTTT.